What follows describes a single TCR beta chain. Patients received at least one anti-epileptic drug before surgery. With 7 bases removed from V and 5 bases from J, the gap between germline ends came to 24 bases. In germline, CDR1 is MNHEY, CDR2 SVGEGT. CDR3 length equals 17 residues. The method was immunoSEQ multiplex PCR; TCRdb's version includes in-frame clones alone and lacks a portion of them. The repertoire holds fewer than 150,000 clones, with roughly 94% as singletons. The sample originates from a study of brain T cells in children with intractable seizures. This sample comprised peripheral blood, obtained at surgery. V gene TRBV6-2 or TRBV6-3 combines with J gene TRBJ1-5; weak D call: TRBD1 (6 bases). The TCR comes from a boy younger than two with hemimegalencephaly and intractable seizures. Written as DNA, the CDR3 is TGTGCCAGCAACCCCTTAGGGGGTGAAGGGGCCTATCAGCCCCAGCATTTT. Translated: CASNPLGGEGAYQPQHF.